This T cell receptor (beta chain) was profiled in a study of blood T cell repertoires in COVID-19. About the study: The study drew acute and convalescent COVID-19 samples from the United States, Italy and Spain. Sources were T cells, B-cell-depleted T cells, or PBMCs; the material itself was cDNA or gDNA.

CDR3 length equals 17 residues. The junction had 12 bases not matched to a gene; V was cut back by 4 bases and J by 2 bases. The germline gives CDR1 MNHNS, CDR2 SASEGT. Original handling: Researchers report that nucleated cell counts were estimated from reference gene primer amplification. The protocol was immunoSEQ multiplex PCR, while the TCRdb copy is restricted to in-frame clones and leaves out a portion. The V and J calls and the clone size are those of that table, but D and trimming were determined from the DNA. The sample contains roughly 350,000 clones, about 85% of which appear only once. The clonotype was recovered from a woman aged 18-29 years with acute or convalescent COVID-19. Sample: peripheral blood. V usage is TRBV6-1 and J usage is TRBJ2-7; 9 nucleotides align to TRBD2. The CDR3 sequence is CASSGLAGTSTTYEQYF. The CDR3 bases are TGTGCCAGCAGTGGCCTCGCCGGGACTAGCACAACCTACGAGCAGTACTTC.